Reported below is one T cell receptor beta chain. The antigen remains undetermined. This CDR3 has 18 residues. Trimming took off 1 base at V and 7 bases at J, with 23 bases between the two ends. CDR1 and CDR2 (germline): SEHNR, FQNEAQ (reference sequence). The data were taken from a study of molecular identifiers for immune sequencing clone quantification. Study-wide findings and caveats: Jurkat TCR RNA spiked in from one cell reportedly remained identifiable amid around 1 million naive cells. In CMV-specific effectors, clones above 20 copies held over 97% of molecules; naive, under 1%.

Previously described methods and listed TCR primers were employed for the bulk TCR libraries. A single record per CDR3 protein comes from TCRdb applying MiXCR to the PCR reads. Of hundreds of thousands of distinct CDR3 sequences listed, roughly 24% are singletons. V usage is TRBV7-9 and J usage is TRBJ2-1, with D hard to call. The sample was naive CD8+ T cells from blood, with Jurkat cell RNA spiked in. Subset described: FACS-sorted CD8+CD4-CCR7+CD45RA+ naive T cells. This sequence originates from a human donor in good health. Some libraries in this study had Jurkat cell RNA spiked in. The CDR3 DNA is TGTGCCAGCAGCTTAGTTTTGGGCCGGAACCTCAACGGGAATGAGCAGTTCTTC. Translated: CASSLVLGRNLNGNEQFF.